This TCR beta chain was obtained from a study of graft-versus-host responses after intestinal transplantation (TCRdb year 2021). Regarding the complete study: The transplants that recipients received were multivisceral, liver-intestinal, or isolated intestinal. Graft-versus-host and host-versus-graft alloreactive T cell clones were tracked in the graft, circulation and bone marrow after intestinal transplantation using bulk TCR-beta CDR3 sequencing. A peak of at least 4% donor T cells among recipient peripheral blood mononuclear cells was the definition used for donor T cell macrochimerism. To identify alloreactive clones, pre-transplant mixed lymphocyte reaction products were sequenced and then compared with unstimulated pre-transplant donor and recipient T cells. The cohort enrolled about two dozen intestinal transplant recipients including one retransplant, and a few patients lacking pretransplant specimens were excluded. Anti-thymocyte globulin induction was given to all recipients, followed by maintenance tacrolimus and steroids for around three years. Instead of going to the commercial service, samples from a few later patients were sequenced in-house on an Illumina MiSeq and processed with MiXCR. Study-wide conclusions, independent of this receptor: Early after transplant, declines in HvG clones were associated with peak levels of circulating GvH clones. The conclusions were limited by the relatively low number and heterogeneity of the intestinal transplant patients. In the allografts of patients with donor T cell macrochimerism, GvH to HvG T cell clonal ratios were high. GvH clones turned up in recipient bone marrow, with some appearing earlier in ileal mucosa or blood, a pattern consistent with an intestinal mucosal origin.

Reading the germline V gene gives CDR1 MGHDK and CDR2 SYGVNS. The CDR3 runs 15 amino acids, cysteine and phenylalanine included. This entry keeps only the CDR3 DNA: 45 bases, framed from base 1. A distance of 12 bases separates the germline ends of V and J, which lose 4 bases and 0 bases respectively. Receptors were amplified or captured by the immunoSEQ multiplex PCR assay. In most patients, genomic DNA was isolated using the Qiagen DNeasy Blood and Tissue Kit and sent frozen to Adaptive Biotechnologies for TCR sequencing. Adaptive Biotechnologies carried out high-throughput TCR-beta CDR3 sequencing of genomic DNA for most patients. The original methods were these. Adaptive's ImmunoSEQ software supplied the TCR sequencing data for 15 to 20 patients, while MiXCR and VDJtools were used to process a few other patients. To correct CD4 versus CD8 sorting errors, any sequence found in both subsets at a frequency ratio below 5:1 was removed. Because the origin of CDR3 nucleotide sequences shared between donor and recipient could not be assigned, those sequences were removed. To count as alloreactive, a clone needed at least 2-fold expansion over unstimulated cells and a minimum CFSE-low frequency of 0.002% (template counts) or 0.001% (read counts). Clones detected in sequenced pre-transplant spleen, lymph node, or MLR CFSE-low populations of the donor or recipient were defined as mappable. The cumulative frequency of alloreactive clones was calculated as a percentage of all sequences, weighted by copy number. Drawn from immuneACCESS, this table holds only the in-frame rearrangements with V and J called that TCRdb kept. Clones are partly lost; checked studies trace under half to an unresolved V gene and leave the rest unexplained. From that table come the V and J calls and clone size; the DNA was used to work out D and trimming. The sample contains 86,000 or so clones, 85% to 95% of them found a single time. Roughly 5.6% of the sample rests with the top ten.

What this sample's time point label stands for: cells obtained before transplantation from donor or recipient. CD3+CD4+ and CD3+CD8+ populations were FACS-sorted from unstimulated pre-transplant donor and recipient cells taken from spleen or lymph nodes. Comments on this clone: It has no known antigen specificity. Per-base qualities were not stored, and no clone one base away is much larger.

The TCR comes from a human donor who received an intestinal transplant. The sequencing here drew on unstimulated CD8+ T cells sorted from spleen or lymph node cells, taken before intestinal transplant. This sequence uses TRBV25-1 and TRBJ1-1; 6 matching bases give a weak D call of TRBD1. The CDR3 corresponds to CASSGPQGMNTEAFF. The nucleotide sequence is given as TGTGCCAGCAGTGGACCCCAGGGGATGAACACTGAAGCTTTCTTT.